This TCR beta chain stems from a study of blood T cell repertoires in COVID-19. Study overall: From T cells, B-cell-depleted T cells, or PBMCs came the material, which was cDNA or gDNA.

The method was immunoSEQ multiplex PCR; TCRdb's version includes in-frame clones alone and lacks a portion of them. The table records fewer than 250,000 clones, 88% of them present only once. This clone was found a few times. The CDR3 totals 16 residues. Per the germline V gene, CDR1 is MGHRA and CDR2 is YSYEKL. The V gene lost 0 bases and the J gene lost 8 bases, with 17 bases spanning the gap. The sample consisted of peripheral blood. This sequence originates from a man in his 70s with acute or convalescent COVID-19. This sequence joins TRBV4-1 and TRBJ1-3; D is possibly TRBD1 (5 bases). The CDR3 is CASSQDRQRLVDTIYF. The CDR3 region has the DNA TGCGCCAGCAGCCAAGATCGACAGCGCTTGGTGGACACCATATATTTT.